The source of this T cell receptor beta chain is a study of cytomegalovirus exposure and HLA in healthy donors. For the study at large: A later analysis reported the same platform for the 120 validation repertoires and the 666 first-cohort repertoires.

As to this clone: Its antigen is currently unknown.

Clones were read by immunoSEQ multiplex PCR, and TCRdb kept only the in-frame ones, dropping some. The sample lists 260,000 or so clones, around nine tenths occurring once. The study drew the donors from its 120-subject validation cohort, separate from the roughly 670-subject first cohort. The ends lost 3 bases at V and 8 bases at J; junction bases unmatched: 14. The CDR3 is made up of 16 amino acids. Looked up from germline, CDR1 is MNHEY and CDR2 is SMNVEV (reference sequence). Findings of the study overall: Through in vitro validation, a few CMV-associated chains were shown to be specific for CMV antigens. The authors listed roughly 150 TCR beta chains as cytomegalovirus-associated.

This receptor was taken from a man younger than 35 in good health and CMV-seronegative. Sample: PBMCs. This sequence joins TRBV27 and TRBJ2-7, with 9 bases lining up with TRBD1. The CDR3 spells CASSFPARDRVNQQYF. The DNA for the CDR3 is TGTGCCAGCAGTTTTCCCGCCCGGGACAGGGTAAATCAGCAGTACTTC.